The T cell receptor (beta chain) under discussion was sequenced for a study of blood T cell repertoires in COVID-19. Across the study: Researchers got acute and convalescent COVID-19 samples from the United States, Italy and Spain. T cells, B-cell-depleted T cells, or PBMCs supplied cDNA or gDNA.

Per the original data handling: Cell counts per sample came from amplifying reference gene primers. Sequencing was performed with immunoSEQ multiplex PCR; in TCRdb, only in-frame clones are kept and a portion is missing. The V and J calls and the clone size are those of that table, but D and trimming were determined from the DNA. The table records about 250,000 clones, around 84% of them present only once. Up to 2 weeks before entering the study, exposed participants had met a COVID-19 case. Trimming cost V 6 bases and J 0 bases; bases outside gene matches: 11. Per germline, CDR1 SGHTA and CDR2 FQGNSA. There are 19 residues in the CDR3.

The gene calls are TRBV7-2 and TRBJ2-1, with TRBD2 identical over 13 bases. Sequencing input: PBMCs or T cells enriched from blood (not recorded which). This clonotype originated in a woman aged 45 to 65 who had been exposed to COVID-19. CDR3 in amino acids: CASRPTSGGAGGSYNEQFF. DNA of the CDR3: TGTGCCAGCAGACCTACTAGCGGGGGGGCGGGTGGCTCCTACAATGAGCAGTTCTTC.